This entry features one TCR beta chain sequence. This clonotype has ten or more counts. The antigen it recognizes is unknown. Base quality data are lacking; no much larger clone is found one base away. This sample stems from a study of T-cell reconstitution after alpha-beta-depleted transplantation in children (TCRdb year 2016). The study in broad terms: Using TCR repertoire profiling, the study followed T-cell immune reconstitution in a quantitative way in children after TCRalphabeta/CD19-depleted allogeneic hematopoietic cell transplantation.

The receptor library was made with PCR. TCRdb records Illumina HiSeq 2500 as the sequencer. To normalize quantification of the TCRbeta repertoire, the TCR libraries were built with molecular barcoding that relied on unique molecular identifiers. Starting from the raw public reads, TCRdb applied fastp trimming at Q25, assembled clones with MiXCR and retained in-frame beta chains. For every CDR3 protein sequence, its rows merge into one entry that carries the most common genes and DNA. This sample is represented by approximately 270,000 distinct CDR3 sequences; nearly 10% of them were singletons. 10% of the sample is taken by the ten largest. The V and J ends are trimmed by 5 bases and 4 bases, leaving 14 bases between them. The CDR3 numbers 14 residues from cysteine through phenylalanine. Of the read, only the CDR3 DNA is kept; its 42 bases are in frame from base 1.

The clonotype originates from a human donor who donated a stem cell graft to a child with SCID. The receptor chain draws on TRBV12-3 or TRBV12-4 and TRBJ1-1, with an unclear D gene assignment. The sample here was PBMCs from the stem cell graft donor, taken from the stem cell graft. CDR3 reads: CASSGLERATEAFF. The bases are TGTGCCAGCAGTGGACTAGAAAGGGCCACTGAAGCTTTCTTT.